This T cell receptor (beta chain) was recorded in a study of blood T cell repertoires in COVID-19. Study at large: Researchers got acute and convalescent COVID-19 samples from the United States, Italy and Spain. Nucleic acid was either cDNA or gDNA, and it came from T cells, B-cell-depleted T cells, or PBMCs.

Seattle participants joined during active infection and were tracked over time. In the source study's methods: Using reference gene primer amplification, nucleated cell counts were estimated. Assay used: immunoSEQ multiplex PCR; TCRdb lists only in-frame clones, some missing. Clonal size and the V and J genes are those of that table, whereas D and trimming came from the DNA. This sample yields 250,000 to 350,000 clones, of which roughly four fifths are seen a single time; around 14% belongs to the top ten. The germline V gene encodes CDR1 SGHVS and CDR2 FQNEAQ. CDR3 length equals 15 residues. Trimming removed 2 bases at V and 1 base at J, with 6 bases between.

This TCR was recovered from a person aged 70 to 85 with COVID-19, enrolled during active disease. Sample: peripheral blood. The chain carries TRBV7-8 and TRBJ1-6, with no clear D. In DNA form, the CDR3 reads TGTGCCAGCAGCTTATATGTTTCCTATAATTCACCCCTCCACTTT. Protein product: CASSLYVSYNSPLHF. Drawing the rest from reference TRBV7-8 and TRBJ1-6, the complete variable domain is GAGVSQSPRYKVAKRGQDVALRCDPISGHVSLFWYQQALGQGPEFLTYFQNEAQLDKSGLPSDRFFAERPEGSVSTLKIQRTQQEDSAVYLCASSLYVSYNSPLHFGNGTRLTVT.